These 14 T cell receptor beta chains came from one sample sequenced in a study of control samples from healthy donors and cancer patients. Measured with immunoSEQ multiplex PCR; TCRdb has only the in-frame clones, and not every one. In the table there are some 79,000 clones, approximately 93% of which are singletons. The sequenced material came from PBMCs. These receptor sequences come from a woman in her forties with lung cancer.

Here the CDR3 DNA reads TGTGCCAGCAGCTTAGGGCCCGGGACAGCCTACGAGCAGTACTTC. Protein: CASSLGPGTAYEQYF. J is TRBJ2-7 and V is TRBV7-6, with 7 bases matching TRBD1. Germline V gives CDR1 SGHVS, CDR2 FNYEAQ. The CDR3 length is 15 residues. The trim removed 1 base at V and 2 bases at J, leaving 5 bases unmatched.

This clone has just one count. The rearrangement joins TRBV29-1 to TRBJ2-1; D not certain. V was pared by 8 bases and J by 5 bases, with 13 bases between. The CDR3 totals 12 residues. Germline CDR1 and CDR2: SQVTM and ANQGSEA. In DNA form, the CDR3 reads TGCAGCTCGGAGAGATTTGACAATGAGCAGTTCTTC. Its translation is CSSERFDNEQFF.

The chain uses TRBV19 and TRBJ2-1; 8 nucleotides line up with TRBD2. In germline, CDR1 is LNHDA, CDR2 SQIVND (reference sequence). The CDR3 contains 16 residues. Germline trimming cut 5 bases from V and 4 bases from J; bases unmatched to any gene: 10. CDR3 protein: CASSEPGLGGYNEQFF. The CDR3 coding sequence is TGTGCCAGTAGTGAACCGGGACTAGGGGGGTACAATGAGCAGTTCTTC. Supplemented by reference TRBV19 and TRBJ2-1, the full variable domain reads DGGITQSPKYLFRKEGQNVTLSCEQNLNHDAMYWYRQDPGQGLRLIYYSQIVNDFQKGDIAEGYSVSREKKESFPLTVTSAQKNPTAFYLCASSEPGLGGYNEQFFGPGTRLTVL.

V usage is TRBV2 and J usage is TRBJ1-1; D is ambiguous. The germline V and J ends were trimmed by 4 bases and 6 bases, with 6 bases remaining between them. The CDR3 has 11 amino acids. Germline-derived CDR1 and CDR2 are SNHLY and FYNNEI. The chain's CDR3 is CASSGRAEAFF. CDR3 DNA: TGTGCCAGCAGTGGAAGGGCTGAAGCTTTCTTT.

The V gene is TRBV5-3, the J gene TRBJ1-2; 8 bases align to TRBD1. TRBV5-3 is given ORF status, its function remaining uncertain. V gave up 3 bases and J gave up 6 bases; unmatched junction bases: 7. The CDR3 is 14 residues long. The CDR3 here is CARSSGQGPDGYTF. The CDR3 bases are TGTGCCAGAAGCTCAGGACAGGGCCCGGATGGCTACACCTTC.

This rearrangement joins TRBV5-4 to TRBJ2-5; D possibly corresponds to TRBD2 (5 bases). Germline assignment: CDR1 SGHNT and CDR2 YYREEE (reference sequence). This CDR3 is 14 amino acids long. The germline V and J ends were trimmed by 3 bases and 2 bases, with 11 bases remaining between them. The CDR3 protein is CASSSTGSQETQYF. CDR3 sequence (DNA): TGTGCCAGCAGCTCCACGGGGAGTCAAGAGACCCAGTACTTC. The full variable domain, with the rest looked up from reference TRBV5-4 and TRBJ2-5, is ETGVTQSPTHLIKTRGQQVTLRCSSQSGHNTVSWYQQALGQGPQFIFQYYREEENGRGNFPPRFSGLQFPNYSSELNVNALELDDSALYLCASSSTGSQETQYFGPGTRLLVL.

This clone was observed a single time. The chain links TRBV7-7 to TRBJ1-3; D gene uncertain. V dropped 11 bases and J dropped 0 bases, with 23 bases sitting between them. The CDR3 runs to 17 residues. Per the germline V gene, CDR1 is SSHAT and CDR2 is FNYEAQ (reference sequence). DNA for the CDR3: TGTGCCCCCGGGAAGAAGGTAGGGAGGGACTCTGGAAACACCATATATTTT. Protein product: CAPGKKVGRDSGNTIYF.

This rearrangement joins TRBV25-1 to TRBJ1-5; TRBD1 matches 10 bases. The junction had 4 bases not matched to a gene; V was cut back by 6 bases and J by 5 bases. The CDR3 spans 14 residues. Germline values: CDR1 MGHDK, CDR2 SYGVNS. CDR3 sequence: CASSDGQGDQPQHF. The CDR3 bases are TGTGCCAGCAGCGATGGACAGGGGGATCAGCCCCAGCATTTT.

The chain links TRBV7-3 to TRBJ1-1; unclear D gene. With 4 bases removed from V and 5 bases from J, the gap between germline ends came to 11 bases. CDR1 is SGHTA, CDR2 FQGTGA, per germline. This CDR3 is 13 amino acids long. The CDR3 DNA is TGTGCCAGCAGCTGGGGTTCTGGGACTGAAGCTTTCTTT. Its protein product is CASSWGSGTEAFF.

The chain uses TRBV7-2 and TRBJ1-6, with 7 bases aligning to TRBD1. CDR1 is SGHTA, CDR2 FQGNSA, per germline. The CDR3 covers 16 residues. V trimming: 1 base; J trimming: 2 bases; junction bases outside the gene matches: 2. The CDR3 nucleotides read TGTGCCAGCAGCTTAGAAGGGACAGCCTATAATTCACCCCTCCACTTT. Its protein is CASSLEGTAYNSPLHF.

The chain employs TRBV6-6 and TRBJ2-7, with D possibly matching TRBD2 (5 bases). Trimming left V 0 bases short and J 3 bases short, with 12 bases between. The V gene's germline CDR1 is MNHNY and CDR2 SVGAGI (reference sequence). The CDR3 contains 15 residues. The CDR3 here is CASSYSETTSYEQYF. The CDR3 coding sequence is TGTGCCAGCAGTTACTCCGAGACTACCAGCTACGAGCAGTACTTC.

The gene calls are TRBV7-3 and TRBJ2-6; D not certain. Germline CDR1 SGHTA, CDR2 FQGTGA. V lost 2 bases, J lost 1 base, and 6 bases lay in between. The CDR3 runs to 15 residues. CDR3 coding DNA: TGTGCCAGCAGCTTAGGTCCTTCTGGGGCCAACGTCCTGACTTTC. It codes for CASSLGPSGANVLTF.

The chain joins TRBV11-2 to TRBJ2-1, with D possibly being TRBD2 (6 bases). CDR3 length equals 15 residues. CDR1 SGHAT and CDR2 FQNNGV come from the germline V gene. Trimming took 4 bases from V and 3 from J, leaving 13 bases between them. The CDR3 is CASSSGSRHYNEQFF. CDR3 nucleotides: TGTGCCAGCAGCTCCGGGAGCCGCCACTACAATGAGCAGTTCTTC.

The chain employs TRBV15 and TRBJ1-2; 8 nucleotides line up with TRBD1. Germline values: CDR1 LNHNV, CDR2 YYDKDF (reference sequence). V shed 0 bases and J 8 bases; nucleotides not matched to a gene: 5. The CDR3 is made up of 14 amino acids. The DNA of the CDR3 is TGTGCCACCAGCAGAGAACAGGGGGGAAAGGGCTACACCTTC. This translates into CATSREQGGKGYTF.